Listed below are T cell receptor beta chains from one sample, sequenced in a study of somatic mutations in cytotoxic T cells in rheumatoid arthritis. Sequenced by immunoSEQ multiplex PCR; TCRdb stores in-frame clones only, minus some. Altogether some 19,000 clones are present, approximately 82% being singletons, with the ten largest covering around 9.9%. The sequenced sample was CD8+ T cells sorted from blood. The receptors come from a man aged 18 to 30 with rheumatoid arthritis. Both conserved end residues are part of each CDR3.

j_call: TRBJ1-2
v_call: TRBV6-1
cdr3_aa: CASSEKDNYGYTF

j_call: TRBJ2-1
v_call: TRBV9
cdr3_aa: CASSGIGGYNEQFF

j_call: TRBJ1-2
v_call: TRBV11-2
cdr3_aa: CASSLWGTNYGYTF

j_call: TRBJ1-6
v_call: TRBV7-9
cdr3_aa: CASSLVHAGPSYNSPLHF

j_call: TRBJ2-1
v_call: TRBV11-3
cdr3_aa: CASSLDGPTPHNEQFF

j_call: TRBJ1-2
v_call: TRBV5-5
cdr3_aa: CASRAPGQGISMGGYTF

j_call: TRBJ1-2
v_call: TRBV6-5
cdr3_aa: CATNTGYGYTF

j_call: TRBJ1-5
v_call: TRBV10-2
cdr3_aa: CASRQGWGQPQHF

j_call: TRBJ2-1
v_call: TRBV30
cdr3_aa: CAREGVNEQFF

j_call: TRBJ1-1
v_call: TRBV27
cdr3_aa: CASTPGIGNTEAFF

j_call: TRBJ1-1
v_call: TRBV4-1
cdr3_aa: CASSQVGARGEAFF

j_call: TRBJ1-2
v_call: TRBV19
cdr3_aa: CASSISTGNYGYTF

j_call: TRBJ2-2
v_call: TRBV14
cdr3_aa: CASSLQGFGELFF

j_call: TRBJ2-1
v_call: TRBV4-3
cdr3_aa: CASSPGTGVNNEQFF

j_call: TRBJ1-5
v_call: TRBV13
cdr3_aa: CASSLGRIIGDQPQHF

j_call: TRBJ2-5
v_call: TRBV5-4
cdr3_aa: CASSLVGGGEETQYF

j_call: TRBJ1-1
v_call: TRBV9
cdr3_aa: CASSTLAWHPNTEAFF

j_call: TRBJ1-5
v_call: TRBV6-1
cdr3_aa: CASRDYSNQPQHF

j_call: TRBJ2-3
v_call: TRBV7-9
cdr3_aa: CASSEGTSLSTDTQYF

j_call: TRBJ1-6
v_call: TRBV7-8
cdr3_aa: CASTFREDPYNSPLHF

j_call: TRBJ2-7
v_call: TRBV9
cdr3_aa: CASSWGDSSYEQYF

j_call: TRBJ2-6
v_call: TRBV19
cdr3_aa: CASSIGTTLLGANVLTF

j_call: TRBJ2-7
v_call: TRBV6-6
cdr3_aa: CASRQTSGGGWSGYF

j_call: TRBJ1-5
v_call: TRBV25-1
cdr3_aa: CASSDLGNQPQHF

j_call: TRBJ2-1
v_call: TRBV27
cdr3_aa: CASSYRGPSSYNEQFF

j_call: -
v_call: TRBV7-9
cdr3_aa: CASSLASGRTYEQYF

j_call: TRBJ2-7
v_call: TRBV4-2
cdr3_aa: CASSQDRGSPSYEQYF

j_call: TRBJ1-1
v_call: TRBV7-9
cdr3_aa: CASSFGGRLNTEAFF

j_call: TRBJ1-2
v_call: TRBV2
cdr3_aa: CASSGKTGQSGTF

j_call: TRBJ2-1
v_call: TRBV2
cdr3_aa: CASTSGTGRYNEQFF

j_call: TRBJ2-1
v_call: TRBV9
cdr3_aa: CASSALGSGGYNEQFF

j_call: TRBJ2-1
v_call: TRBV28
cdr3_aa: CASSFEGGDEQFF

j_call: TRBJ1-1
v_call: TRBV4-1
cdr3_aa: CASSPSAVRVTAFF

j_call: TRBJ1-2
v_call: TRBV25-1
cdr3_aa: CASSLRGQGYGYTF

j_call: TRBJ2-7
v_call: TRBV27
cdr3_aa: CASGYYEQYF

j_call: TRBJ2-7
v_call: TRBV14
cdr3_aa: CASSQWLGFYYEQYF

j_call: TRBJ1-5
v_call: TRBV27
cdr3_aa: CASSPGTDYSNQPQHF

j_call: TRBJ2-6
v_call: TRBV6-4
cdr3_aa: CASASSETGANVLTF

j_call: TRBJ1-2
v_call: TRBV18
cdr3_aa: CASSPRADGYTF

j_call: TRBJ2-1
v_call: TRBV27
cdr3_aa: CASTSAGQAYNEQFF

j_call: TRBJ2-7
v_call: TRBV5-5
cdr3_aa: CASSWPLGGSYEQYF

j_call: TRBJ2-7
v_call: TRBV13
cdr3_aa: CASSLRGQGAHEQYF

j_call: TRBJ2-7
v_call: TRBV19
cdr3_aa: CASSGLGQGNSYEQYF

j_call: TRBJ2-1
v_call: TRBV14
cdr3_aa: CASSQDLWDSNNEQFF

j_call: TRBJ1-2
v_call: TRBV28
cdr3_aa: CASSLTGANYGYTF

j_call: TRBJ2-1
v_call: TRBV9
cdr3_aa: CASSVVAGSGGTYNEQFF

j_call: TRBJ2-2
v_call: TRBV4-2
cdr3_aa: CASSLGVVRELFF

j_call: TRBJ2-7
v_call: TRBV5-4
cdr3_aa: CASSSTSSSYEQYF

j_call: TRBJ2-3
v_call: TRBV7-8
cdr3_aa: CASSLDRGGITDTQYF

j_call: TRBJ2-1
v_call: TRBV5-1
cdr3_aa: CASSLSGSGGALSYNEQFF